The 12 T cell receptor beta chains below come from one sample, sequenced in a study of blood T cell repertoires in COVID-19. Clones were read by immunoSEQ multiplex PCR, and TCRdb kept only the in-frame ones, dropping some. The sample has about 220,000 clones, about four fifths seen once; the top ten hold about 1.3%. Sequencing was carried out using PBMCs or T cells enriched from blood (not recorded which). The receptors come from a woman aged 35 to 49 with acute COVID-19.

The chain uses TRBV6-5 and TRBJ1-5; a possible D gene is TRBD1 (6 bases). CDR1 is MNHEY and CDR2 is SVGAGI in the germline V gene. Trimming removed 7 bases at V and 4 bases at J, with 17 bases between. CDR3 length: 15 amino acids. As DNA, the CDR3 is TGTGCCAGCACGGTTGGACAGCGGGGAAATCAGCCCCAGCATTTT. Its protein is CASTVGQRGNQPQHF.

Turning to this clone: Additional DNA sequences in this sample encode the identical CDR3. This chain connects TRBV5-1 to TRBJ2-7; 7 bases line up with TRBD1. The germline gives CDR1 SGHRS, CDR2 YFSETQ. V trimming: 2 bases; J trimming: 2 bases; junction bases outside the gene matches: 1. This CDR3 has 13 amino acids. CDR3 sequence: CASSLQGTYEQYF. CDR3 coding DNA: TGCGCCAGCAGCTTACAGGGGACCTACGAGCAGTACTTC.

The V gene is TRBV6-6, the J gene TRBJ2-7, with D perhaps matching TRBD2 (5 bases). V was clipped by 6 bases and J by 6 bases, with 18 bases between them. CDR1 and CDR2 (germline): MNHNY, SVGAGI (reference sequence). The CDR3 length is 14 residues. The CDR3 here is CASSISGNSLEQYF. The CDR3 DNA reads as TGTGCCAGCAGCATAAGCGGCAACTCTCTCGAGCAGTACTTC.

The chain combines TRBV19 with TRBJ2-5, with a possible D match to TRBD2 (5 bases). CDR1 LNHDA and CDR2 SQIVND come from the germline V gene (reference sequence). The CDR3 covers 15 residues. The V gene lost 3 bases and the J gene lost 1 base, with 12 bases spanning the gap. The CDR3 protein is CASSMGKTSQETQYF. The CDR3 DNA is TGTGCCAGTAGTATGGGCAAAACTAGCCAAGAGACCCAGTACTTC.

The CDR3 loop reads CASIGGRAGDLQNEQFF. CDR3 coding DNA: TGTGCCAGCATAGGAGGGAGAGCGGGGGACCTCCAAAATGAGCAGTTCTTC. V usage is TRBV7-9 and J usage is TRBJ2-1, with 8 bases identical to TRBD2. Per germline, CDR1 SEHNR and CDR2 FQNEAQ (reference sequence). Unmatched junction bases numbered 18, after V lost 7 bases and J lost 7 bases. The CDR3 is made up of 17 amino acids. Drawing the rest from reference TRBV7-9 and TRBJ2-1, the complete variable domain is DTGVSQNPRHKITKRGQNVTFRCDPISEHNRLYWYRQTLGQGPEFLTYFQNEAQLEKSRLLSDRFSAERPKGSFSTLEIQRTEQGDSAMYLCASIGGRAGDLQNEQFFGPGTRLTVL.

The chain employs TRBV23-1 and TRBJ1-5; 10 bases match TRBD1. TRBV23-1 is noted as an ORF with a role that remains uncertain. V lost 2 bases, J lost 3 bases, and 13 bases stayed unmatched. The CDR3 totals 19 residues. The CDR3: CASSQASGQGRRDNQPQHF. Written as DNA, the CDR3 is TGCGCCAGCAGTCAAGCGTCGGGACAGGGGCGAAGGGACAATCAGCCCCAGCATTTT.

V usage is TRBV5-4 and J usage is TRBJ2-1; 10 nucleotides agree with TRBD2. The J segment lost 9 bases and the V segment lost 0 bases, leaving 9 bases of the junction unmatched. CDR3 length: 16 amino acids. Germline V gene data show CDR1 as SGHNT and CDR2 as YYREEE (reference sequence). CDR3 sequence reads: CASSLGLAGVWSEQFF. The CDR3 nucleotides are TGTGCCAGCAGCTTGGGGCTAGCGGGAGTTTGGAGTGAGCAGTTCTTC.

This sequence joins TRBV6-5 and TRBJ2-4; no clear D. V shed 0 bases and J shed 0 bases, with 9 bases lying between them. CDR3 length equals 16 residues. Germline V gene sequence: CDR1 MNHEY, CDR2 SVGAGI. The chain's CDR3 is CASSYSSRGAKNIQYF. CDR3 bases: TGTGCCAGCAGTTACTCGAGTAGAGGAGCCAAAAACATTCAGTACTTC.

The DNA for the CDR3 is TGTGCCAGCAGCTTAGAGGGTACAGGGAACACTGAAGCTTTCTTT. This encodes CASSLEGTGNTEAFF. This chain uses TRBV7-9 with TRBJ1-1, with D tentatively TRBD1 (5 bases). Deletions cut 1 base from V and 1 base from J, with 10 bases between. The CDR3 spans 15 residues. From germline, CDR1 is SEHNR and CDR2 FQNEAQ (reference sequence).

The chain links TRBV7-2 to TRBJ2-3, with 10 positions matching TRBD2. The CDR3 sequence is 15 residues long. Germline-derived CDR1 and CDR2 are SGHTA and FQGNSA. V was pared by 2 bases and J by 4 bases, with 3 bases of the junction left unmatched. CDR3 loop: CASSLSSGGSDTQYF. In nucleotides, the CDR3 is TGTGCCAGCAGCTTATCTAGCGGGGGCTCAGATACGCAGTATTTT.

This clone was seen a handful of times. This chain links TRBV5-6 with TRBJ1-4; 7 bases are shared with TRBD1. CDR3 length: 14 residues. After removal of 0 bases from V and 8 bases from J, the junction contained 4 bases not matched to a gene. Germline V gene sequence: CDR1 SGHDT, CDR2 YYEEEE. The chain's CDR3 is CASSLETGWEKLFF. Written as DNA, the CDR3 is TGTGCCAGCAGCTTGGAGACAGGGTGGGAAAAACTGTTTTTT. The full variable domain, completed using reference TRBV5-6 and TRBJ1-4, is DAGVTQSPTHLIKTRGQQVTLRCSPKSGHDTVSWYQQALGQGPQFIFQYYEEEERQRGNFPDRFSGHQFPNYSSELNVNALLLGDSALYLCASSLETGWEKLFFGSGTQLSVL.

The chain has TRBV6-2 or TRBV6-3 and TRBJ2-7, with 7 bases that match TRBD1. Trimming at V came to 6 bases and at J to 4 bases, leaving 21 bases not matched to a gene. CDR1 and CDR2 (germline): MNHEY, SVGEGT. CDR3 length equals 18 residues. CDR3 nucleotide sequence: TGTGCCAGCAGCTATCTTCACGGCCGACAGGGAGTTAGGTACGAGCAGTACTTC. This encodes CASSYLHGRQGVRYEQYF.